This T cell receptor beta chain was recovered during a study of blood T cells in healthy people across ages. Broader study findings: Comparison with aged donors showed that long-lived donors had more naive CD4+ cells and higher diversity. Shifts in expanded clonotypes may have been confounded by donor CMV status, which was unknown. The recorded TCR beta diversity per million T cells decreased in a roughly linear manner with age.

A few counts support this clonotype. Its specificity is unknown. A much larger clone is a single base away; this may be a read error. A second about 7 to 11 cycle PCR used barcoded and J-beta primers. Sequencing recovered at least 2.5 million CDR3-containing paired-end reads from each sample. TCRdb re-derived calls from the 5' RACE reads in MiXCR, one entry per CDR3 protein. The sample carries more than 1.4 million distinct CDR3 sequences, 40% to 50% recorded once. The germline gives CDR1 SGHTA, CDR2 FQGNSA. The CDR3 consists of 15 residues. The sequencing input was blood. This TCR was sampled from a young woman in good health. The rearrangement uses TRBV7-2 and TRBJ2-1; TRBD2 matches at 10 bases. The DNA end favors TRBJ2-7, so the J call may be wrong. The CDR3 reads CASSQTSGLSCEQYF. Here the CDR3 DNA reads TGTGCCAGCAGCCAGACTAGCGGGCTGTCCTGCGAGCAGTACTTC.